This TCR beta chain emerged from a study of regulatory T cells in long-lasting Graves disease. CDR1 and CDR2 from the germline V gene are SNHLY and FYNNEI. The CDR3 totals 13 residues. Between the trimmed V and J ends, which lost 8 bases and 5 bases, there was a span of 15 bases. Details on this clonotype: Antigen: not known.

iRepertoire HTBI primers and Arm-PCR of CDR3 regions built TCR beta libraries. MiXCR, applied by TCRdb to the multiplex PCR reads, yields one record per CDR3 protein. This sample has roughly 220,000 distinct CDR3 sequences; around 19% occur once, and the top ten carry approximately 20%. Study-level findings and limits: Accuracy might have suffered from few samples. It was peripheral blood alone, not thyroid tissue, that was studied.

Specified time point: newly diagnosed GD, antithyroid drugs for less than 3 months. From RNA extracted from PBMCs, the TCR library was made. With EDTA tubes as the receptacles, nine milliliters of peripheral blood were drawn. The receptor comes from a female donor with Graves disease. This chain connects TRBV2 to TRBJ1-2, with TRBD1 as a possible D gene (6 bases). The sequences come from peripheral blood mononuclear cells (PBMCs), collected at new diagnosis, from a patient treated with antithyroid drugs. The CDR3, as DNA: TGTGCCAGCTTCGGGGGCGCCCGGTATGGCTACACCTTC. Its translation is CASFGGARYGYTF.